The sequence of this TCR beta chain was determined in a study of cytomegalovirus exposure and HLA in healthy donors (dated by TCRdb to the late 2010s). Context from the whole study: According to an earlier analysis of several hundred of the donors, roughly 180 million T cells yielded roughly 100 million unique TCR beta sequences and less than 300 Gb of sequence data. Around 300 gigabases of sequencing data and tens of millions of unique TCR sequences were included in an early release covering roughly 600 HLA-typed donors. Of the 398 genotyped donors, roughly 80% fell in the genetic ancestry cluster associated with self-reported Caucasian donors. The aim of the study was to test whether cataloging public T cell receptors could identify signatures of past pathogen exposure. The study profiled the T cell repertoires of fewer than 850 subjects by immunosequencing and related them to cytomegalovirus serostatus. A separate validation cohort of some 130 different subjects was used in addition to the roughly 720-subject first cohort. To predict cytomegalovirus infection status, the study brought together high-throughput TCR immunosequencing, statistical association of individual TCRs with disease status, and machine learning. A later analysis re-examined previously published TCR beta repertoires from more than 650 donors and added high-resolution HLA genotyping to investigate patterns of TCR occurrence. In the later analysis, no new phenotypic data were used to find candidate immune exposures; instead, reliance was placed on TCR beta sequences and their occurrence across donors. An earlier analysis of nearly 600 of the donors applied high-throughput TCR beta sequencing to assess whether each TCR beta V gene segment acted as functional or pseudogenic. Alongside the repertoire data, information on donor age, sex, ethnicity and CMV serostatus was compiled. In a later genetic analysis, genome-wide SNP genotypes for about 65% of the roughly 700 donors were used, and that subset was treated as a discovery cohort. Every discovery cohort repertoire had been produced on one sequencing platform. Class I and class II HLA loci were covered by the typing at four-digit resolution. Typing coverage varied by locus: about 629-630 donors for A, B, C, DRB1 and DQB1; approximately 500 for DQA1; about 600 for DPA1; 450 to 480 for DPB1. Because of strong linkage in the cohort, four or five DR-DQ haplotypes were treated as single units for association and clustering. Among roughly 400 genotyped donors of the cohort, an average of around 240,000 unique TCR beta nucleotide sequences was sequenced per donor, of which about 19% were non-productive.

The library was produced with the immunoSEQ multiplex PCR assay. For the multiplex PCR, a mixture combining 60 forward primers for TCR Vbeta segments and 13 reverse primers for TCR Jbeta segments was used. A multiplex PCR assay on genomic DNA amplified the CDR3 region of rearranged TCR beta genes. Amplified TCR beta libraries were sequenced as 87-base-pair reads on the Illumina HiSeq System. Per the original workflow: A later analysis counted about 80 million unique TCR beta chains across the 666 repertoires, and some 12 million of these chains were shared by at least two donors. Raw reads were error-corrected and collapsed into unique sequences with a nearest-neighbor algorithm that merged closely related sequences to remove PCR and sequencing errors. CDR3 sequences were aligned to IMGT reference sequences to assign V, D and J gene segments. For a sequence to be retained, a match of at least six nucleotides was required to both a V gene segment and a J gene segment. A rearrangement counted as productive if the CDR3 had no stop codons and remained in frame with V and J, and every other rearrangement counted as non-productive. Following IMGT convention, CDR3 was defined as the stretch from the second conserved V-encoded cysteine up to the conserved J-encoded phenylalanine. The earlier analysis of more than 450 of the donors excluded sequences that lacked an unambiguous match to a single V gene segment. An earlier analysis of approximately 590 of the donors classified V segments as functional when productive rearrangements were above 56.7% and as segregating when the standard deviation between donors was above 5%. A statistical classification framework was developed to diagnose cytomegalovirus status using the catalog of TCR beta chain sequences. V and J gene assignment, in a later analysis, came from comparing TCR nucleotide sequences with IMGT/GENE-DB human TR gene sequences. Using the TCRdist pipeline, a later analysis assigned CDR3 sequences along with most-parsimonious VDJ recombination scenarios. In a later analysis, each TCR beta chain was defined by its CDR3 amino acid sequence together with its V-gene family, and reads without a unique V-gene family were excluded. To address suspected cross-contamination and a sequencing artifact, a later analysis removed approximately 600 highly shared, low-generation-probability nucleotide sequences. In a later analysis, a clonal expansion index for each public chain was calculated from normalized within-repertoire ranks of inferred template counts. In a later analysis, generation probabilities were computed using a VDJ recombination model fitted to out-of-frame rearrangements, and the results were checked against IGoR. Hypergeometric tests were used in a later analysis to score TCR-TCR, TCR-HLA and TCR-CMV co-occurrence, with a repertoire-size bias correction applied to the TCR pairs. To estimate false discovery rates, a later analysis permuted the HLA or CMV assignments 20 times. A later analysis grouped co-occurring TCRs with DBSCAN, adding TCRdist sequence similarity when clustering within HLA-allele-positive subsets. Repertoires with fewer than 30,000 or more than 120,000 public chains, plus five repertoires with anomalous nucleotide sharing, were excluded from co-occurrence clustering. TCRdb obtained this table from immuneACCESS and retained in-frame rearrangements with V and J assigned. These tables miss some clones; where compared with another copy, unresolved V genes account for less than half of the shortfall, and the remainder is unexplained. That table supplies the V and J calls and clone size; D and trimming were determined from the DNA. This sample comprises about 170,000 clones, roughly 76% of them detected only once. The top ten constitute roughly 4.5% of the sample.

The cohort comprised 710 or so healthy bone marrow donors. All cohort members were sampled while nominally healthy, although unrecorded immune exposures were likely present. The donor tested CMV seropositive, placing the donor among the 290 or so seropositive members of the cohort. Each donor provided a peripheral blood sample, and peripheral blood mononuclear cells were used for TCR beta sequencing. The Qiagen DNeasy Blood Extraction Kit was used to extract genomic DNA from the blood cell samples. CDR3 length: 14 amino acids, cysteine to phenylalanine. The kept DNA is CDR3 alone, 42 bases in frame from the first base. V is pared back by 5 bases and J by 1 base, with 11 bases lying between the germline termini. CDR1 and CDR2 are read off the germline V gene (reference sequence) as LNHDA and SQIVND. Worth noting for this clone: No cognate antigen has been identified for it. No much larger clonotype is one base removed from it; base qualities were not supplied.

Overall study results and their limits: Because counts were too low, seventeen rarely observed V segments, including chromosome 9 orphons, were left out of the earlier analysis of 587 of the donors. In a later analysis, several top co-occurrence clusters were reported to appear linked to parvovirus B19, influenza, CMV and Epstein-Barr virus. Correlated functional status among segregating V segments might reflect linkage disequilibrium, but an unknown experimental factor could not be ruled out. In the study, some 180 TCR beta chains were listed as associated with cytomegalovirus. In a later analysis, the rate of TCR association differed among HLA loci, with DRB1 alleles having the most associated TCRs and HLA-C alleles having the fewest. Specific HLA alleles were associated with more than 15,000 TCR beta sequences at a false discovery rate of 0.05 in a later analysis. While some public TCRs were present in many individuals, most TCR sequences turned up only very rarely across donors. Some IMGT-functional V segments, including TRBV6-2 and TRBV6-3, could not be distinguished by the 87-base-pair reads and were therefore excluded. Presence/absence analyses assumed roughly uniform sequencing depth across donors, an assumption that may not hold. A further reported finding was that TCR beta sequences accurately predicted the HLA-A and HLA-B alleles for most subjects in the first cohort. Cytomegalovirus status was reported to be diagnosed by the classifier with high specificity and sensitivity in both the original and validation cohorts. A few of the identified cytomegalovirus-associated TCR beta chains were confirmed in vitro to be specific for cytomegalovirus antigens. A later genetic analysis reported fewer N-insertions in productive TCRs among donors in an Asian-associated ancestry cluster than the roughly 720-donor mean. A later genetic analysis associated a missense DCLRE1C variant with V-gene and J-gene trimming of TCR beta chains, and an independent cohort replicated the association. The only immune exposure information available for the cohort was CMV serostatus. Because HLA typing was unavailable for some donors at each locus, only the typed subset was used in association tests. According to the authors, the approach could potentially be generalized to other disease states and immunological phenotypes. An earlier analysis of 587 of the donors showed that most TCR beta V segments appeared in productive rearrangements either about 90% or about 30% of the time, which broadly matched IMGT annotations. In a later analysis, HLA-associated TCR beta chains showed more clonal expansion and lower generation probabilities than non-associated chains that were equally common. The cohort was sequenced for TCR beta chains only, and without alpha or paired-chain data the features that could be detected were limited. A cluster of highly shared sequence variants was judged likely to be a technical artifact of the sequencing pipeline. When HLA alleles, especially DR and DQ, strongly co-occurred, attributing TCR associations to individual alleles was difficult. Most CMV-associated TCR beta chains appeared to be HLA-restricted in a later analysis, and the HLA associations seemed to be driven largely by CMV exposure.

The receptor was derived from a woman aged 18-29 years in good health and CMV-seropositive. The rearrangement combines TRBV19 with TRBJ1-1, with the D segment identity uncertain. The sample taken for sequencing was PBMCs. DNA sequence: TGTGCCAGTAGTCTGACCGAGGGGAACACTGAAGCTTTCTTT. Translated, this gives CASSLTEGNTEAFF.